This TCR beta chain comes out of a study of blood T cell repertoires in COVID-19. Study summary: COVID-19 samples from acute and convalescent phases originated in the United States, Italy and Spain. In each case, the material was cDNA or gDNA derived from T cells, B-cell-depleted T cells, or PBMCs.

Generated by immunoSEQ multiplex PCR, the TCRdb table keeps only in-frame clones and is missing some. The data contain about 250,000 clones, 83% of them singletons. Germline lookup yields CDR1 SGHRS and CDR2 YFSETQ. V shed 5 bases and J 7 bases; nucleotides not matched to a gene: 19. CDR3 length: 18 residues. The source material was peripheral blood. The clonotype originates from a human donor in a cohort sampled during active COVID-19. The chain recombines TRBV5-1 with TRBJ2-1, with 9 bases lining up with TRBD2. CDR3 protein: CASSLGLAGSSGWNEQFF. Written as DNA, the CDR3 is TGCGCCAGCAGTCTAGGGCTAGCGGGGAGTTCGGGTTGGAATGAGCAGTTCTTC.